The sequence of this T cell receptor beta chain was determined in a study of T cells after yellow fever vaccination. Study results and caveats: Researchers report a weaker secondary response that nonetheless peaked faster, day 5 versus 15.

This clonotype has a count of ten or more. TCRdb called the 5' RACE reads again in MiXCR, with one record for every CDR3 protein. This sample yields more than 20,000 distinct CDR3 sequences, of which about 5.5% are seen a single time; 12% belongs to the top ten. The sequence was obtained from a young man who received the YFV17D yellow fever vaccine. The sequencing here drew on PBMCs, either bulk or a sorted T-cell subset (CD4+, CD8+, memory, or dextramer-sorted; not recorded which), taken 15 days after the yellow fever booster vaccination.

The CDR3 reads CASSHLSLSTGELFF. CDR3 DNA sequence: TGTGCCAGCAGCCACCTCTCGCTGAGCACCGGGGAGCTGTTTTTT. The rearrangement joins TRBV4-2 to TRBJ2-2; D not resolved. The CDR3 contains 15 residues. Trimming took off 3 bases at V and 4 bases at J, with 12 bases between the two ends. Per germline, CDR1 LGHNA and CDR2 YNFKEQ.